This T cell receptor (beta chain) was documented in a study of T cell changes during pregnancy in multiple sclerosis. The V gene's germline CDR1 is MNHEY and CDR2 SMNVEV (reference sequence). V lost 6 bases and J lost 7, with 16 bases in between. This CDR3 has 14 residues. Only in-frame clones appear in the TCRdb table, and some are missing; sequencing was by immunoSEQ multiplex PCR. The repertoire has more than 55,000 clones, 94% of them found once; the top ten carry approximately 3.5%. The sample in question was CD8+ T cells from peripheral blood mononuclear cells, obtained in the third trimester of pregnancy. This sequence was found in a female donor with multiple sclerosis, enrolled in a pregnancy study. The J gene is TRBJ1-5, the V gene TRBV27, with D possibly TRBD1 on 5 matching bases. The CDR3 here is CASRVGGSGQPQHF. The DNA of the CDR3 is TGTGCCAGCAGGGTGGGGGGATCAGGCCAGCCCCAGCATTTT.